These T cell receptor beta chains were read from a single sample in a study of blood T cell repertoires in COVID-19. TCRdb's table, derived via immunoSEQ multiplex PCR, lists solely in-frame clones and lacks some. This table holds a few hundred thousand clones, about 85% found once. The sequenced sample was peripheral blood. Receptors originate from a woman under 30 with acute or convalescent COVID-19. Both conserved end residues are part of each CDR3.

j_gene | v_gene | CDR3aa
TRBJ2-1 | TRBV24-1 | CATSEGSGRWENEQFF
TRBJ1-6 | TRBV3-1/TRBV3-2 | CASSQVKRDSPLHF
TRBJ2-7 | TRBV7-6 | CASSPGGAYEQYF
TRBJ1-1 | TRBV7-9 | CASSLPRGPDPEAFF
TRBJ2-7 | TRBV9 | CASSPGGANYEQYF
TRBJ2-6 | TRBV5-1 | CASSPGQGSGANVLTF
TRBJ1-6 | TRBV11-2 | CASSLDQRGNSPLHF
TRBJ2-2 | TRBV6-5 | CASSRDRGNTGELFF
TRBJ1-2 | TRBV6-4 | CASSDPVPYGYTF
TRBJ1-1 | TRBV28 | CASSFWTGVTEAFF
TRBJ1-5 | TRBV3-1/TRBV3-2 | CASSQAGAVRPQHF
TRBJ1-1 | TRBV5-4 | CAIPGTGGEAFF
TRBJ2-5 | TRBV7-9 | CASSSPPRETQYF
TRBJ1-2 | TRBV7-9 | CASSLGTGFYGYTF
TRBJ1-2 | TRBV25-1 | CASTRTGGVYGYTF
TRBJ2-5 | TRBV9 | CASSSQGGERQETQYF
TRBJ2-3 | TRBV29-1 | CSVYAVGVSTDTQYF
TRBJ2-7 | TRBV28 | CASSSLGQRGYEQYF
TRBJ1-1 | TRBV4-1 | CASSQVGPGSEAFF
TRBJ2-7 | TRBV12-3/TRBV12-4 | CASSASGAREQYF
TRBJ1-2 | TRBV9 | CASSVGGVDITRYTF
TRBJ2-6 | TRBV7-9 | CASSYSETGASGANVLTF
TRBJ1-4 | TRBV19 | CASTRWVKGRPTNEKLFF
TRBJ1-2 | TRBV10-3 | CAISEYNRYGYTF
TRBJ1-1 | TRBV5-1 | CASSLVGPGQEAFF
TRBJ1-2 | TRBV29-1 | CSVNRVEKLYGYTF
TRBJ2-5 | TRBV5-1 | CASSGGWEQETQYF
TRBJ2-7 | TRBV7-9 | CASSSVGTGKPYEQYF
TRBJ2-7 | TRBV28 | CASSLWRGAREQYF
TRBJ1-6 | TRBV6-6 | CASTEDRENSPLHF
TRBJ2-2 | TRBV10-2 | CATKGTVNTGELFF
TRBJ1-2 | TRBV20-1 | CSASGDSRDYGYTF
TRBJ2-5 | TRBV6-1 | CASSATRASRKETQYF
TRBJ1-5 | TRBV6-5 | CASSYGEGQPQHF
TRBJ1-1 | TRBV5-1 | CASSLGAMNTEAFF
TRBJ2-7 | TRBV5-1 | CASSSEGREGEYEQYF
TRBJ1-5 | TRBV7-9 | CASSNGQVGNQPQHF
TRBJ2-7 | TRBV19 | CASGFSGSVSEQYF
TRBJ1-2 | TRBV6-5 | CASKGEGGYTF
TRBJ2-2 | TRBV2 | CASSEDRDDTGELFF
TRBJ1-3 | TRBV19 | CASSFAITGNTIYF
TRBJ2-1 | TRBV24-1 | CATSDVGWSFHSDEQFF
TRBJ1-4 | TRBV4-1 | CASSPGYTTNEKLFF
TRBJ2-2 | TRBV5-1 | CASSQTGTGADGELFF
TRBJ2-5 | TRBV2 | CASTRQTGEQETQYF
TRBJ2-7 | TRBV2 | CASSVGGGYEQYF
TRBJ2-1 | TRBV7-3 | CASSLIGYEQFF
TRBJ2-7 | TRBV12-1 | CASSYCYEQYF
TRBJ1-5 | TRBV27 | CASSWGQGGQPQHF
TRBJ1-1 | TRBV2 | CASGDRDIRAFF
TRBJ2-1 | TRBV7-2 | CASSPGTSGLNEQFF
TRBJ1-2 | TRBV12-5 | CASAWDRYYGYTF
TRBJ2-7 | TRBV27 | CASSRQGTNYEQYF
TRBJ2-1 | TRBV5-4 | CASSSPGGRASNEQFF
TRBJ2-7 | TRBV10-3 | CAISEETGSYEQYF
TRBJ2-2 | TRBV5-1 | CASSLGAEANTGELFF
TRBJ2-5 | TRBV19 | CASSIVGASGSETQYF
TRBJ2-1 | TRBV24-1 | CATSERTSGNNEQFF
TRBJ1-1 | TRBV15 | CATSRGRQGSNTEAFF